The 29 T cell receptor beta chains below all came from one sample that was sequenced in a study of shared clonotypes between healthy human individuals. Profiled with immunoSEQ multiplex PCR; TCRdb holds only in-frame clones, not every one. The repertoire includes about 560,000 clones, around three quarters of them detected once, and 12% sits in the top ten. The sequenced sample consisted of PBMCs. These receptors all come from a woman aged 35 to 49 in good health. Some clones in this sample may be carry-over from other donors' samples.

Many counts were recorded for this clone. V is TRBV4-2 and J is TRBJ2-7; D not certain. Trimming stripped 0 bases from V and 3 bases from J, with 12 bases between. Per germline, CDR1 LGHNA and CDR2 YNFKEQ. The CDR3 sequence is 15 residues long. As DNA, the CDR3 is TGTGCCAGCAGCCAAGATTCGTCCGGGTACTACGAGCAGTACTTC. Translated, it gives CASSQDSSGYYEQYF.

The rearrangement joins TRBV30 to TRBJ2-7; TRBD2 aligns across 7 bases. CDR1 is GTSNPN, CDR2 SVGIG, per germline (reference sequence). Trimming at V came to 2 bases and at J to 2 bases, leaving 3 bases not matched to a gene. This CDR3 has 13 residues. The CDR3 reads CAWSSSGTYEQYF. The DNA of the CDR3 is TGTGCCTGGAGTTCTAGCGGAACCTACGAGCAGTACTTC.

This sequence joins TRBV15 and TRBJ2-3; 8 bases are shared with TRBD2. The CDR3 covers 18 residues. Germline assignment: CDR1 LNHNV and CDR2 YYDKDF (reference sequence). V lost 0 bases and J lost 4; bases outside the gene matches: 12. CDR3 in DNA: TGTGCCACCAGCAGAGATCCCCCGGGACTAGAAGGCGCAGATACGCAGTATTTT. Its protein is CATSRDPPGLEGADTQYF.

The chain uses TRBV6-6 and TRBJ1-5, with TRBD1 matching 8 bases. With 2 bases clipped from V and 4 bases from J, the junction kept 4 bases outside the gene matches. This CDR3 is 15 amino acids long. Per the germline V gene, CDR1 is MNHNY and CDR2 is SVGAGI (reference sequence). The CDR3 spells CASSYVGTGNQPQHF. As DNA, the CDR3 is TGTGCCAGCAGTTACGTGGGGACAGGTAATCAGCCCCAGCATTTT.

This rearrangement joins TRBV5-4 to TRBJ2-5; 8 positions match TRBD2. J gave up 5 bases and V 3 bases, and 9 bases lay outside the gene matches. This CDR3 contains 15 residues. Per germline, CDR1 SGHNT and CDR2 YYREEE (reference sequence). In nucleotides, the CDR3 is TGTGCCAGCAGCTCGAGACTAGCGAGGGGGGAGACCCAGTACTTC. Amino acids: CASSSRLARGETQYF.

The chain links TRBV6-6 to TRBJ1-1, with TRBD1 as a possible D gene (6 bases). The germline gives CDR1 MNHNY, CDR2 SVGAGI (reference sequence). CDR3 size: 11 residues. V was shortened by 6 bases and J by 8 bases, with 10 bases between the two germline ends. Here the CDR3 reads CASSPTGEAFF. In nucleotides, the CDR3 is TGTGCCAGCAGCCCAACAGGGGAAGCTTTCTTT.

This rearrangement joins TRBV6-5 to TRBJ1-5; D might be TRBD1 (5 bases). This CDR3 region has 15 residues. With 6 bases removed from V and 0 bases from J, the gap between germline ends came to 12 bases. Per germline, CDR1 MNHEY and CDR2 SVGAGI. In nucleotides, the CDR3 is TGTGCCAGCAGGGCACAGGTATATAGCAATCAGCCCCAGCATTTT. It encodes CASRAQVYSNQPQHF.

The gene calls are TRBV28 and TRBJ1-2; D gene uncertain. CDR1 and CDR2 (germline): MDHEN, SYDVKM. Trimming removed 11 bases at V and 1 base at J, with 17 bases between. The CDR3 is 14 amino acids. CDR3 coding DNA: TGTGCCCTCCTCCCGGTTATCCTTAACTATGGCTACACCTTC. The encoded protein is CALLPVILNYGYTF.

The chain joins TRBV20-1 to TRBJ2-1; D is unclear. The CDR3 has 11 amino acids. Germline V gene data show CDR1 as DFQATT and CDR2 as SNEGSKA (reference sequence). Trimming cost V 3 bases and J 4 bases, with 4 bases left between them. The CDR3 sequence is CSASPYNEQFF. The DNA for the CDR3 is TGCAGTGCTAGTCCTTACAATGAGCAGTTCTTC.

The chain carries TRBV4-1 and TRBJ1-1; tentative D call: TRBD1 (6 bases). Germline values: CDR1 MGHRA, CDR2 YSYEKL. Trimming cost V 4 bases and J 1 base, with 13 bases left between them. The CDR3 loop spans 15 amino acids. The CDR3 DNA sequence: TGCGCCAGCAGCCTAGACATGACAGGGAACACTGAAGCTTTCTTT. Encoded protein: CASSLDMTGNTEAFF.

This clone was found once. The chain couples TRBV4-2 to TRBJ2-5, with a possible D match to TRBD1 (5 bases). V was shortened by 4 bases and J by 5 bases, with 11 bases between the two germline ends. This CDR3 has 13 amino acids. Germline V gene data show CDR1 as LGHNA and CDR2 as YNFKEQ. This chain's CDR3 is CASSPGLGETQYF. The CDR3 nucleotides are TGTGCCAGCAGCCCAGGGTTGGGGGAGACCCAGTACTTC.

The chain uses TRBV10-3 and TRBJ2-1; 7 bases fit TRBD1. Trimming removed 5 bases from V and 8 bases from J; junction bases left unmatched: 12. The length of the CDR3 is 15 residues. Looked up from germline, CDR1 is ENHRY and CDR2 is SYGVKD. CDR3 DNA sequence: TGTGCCATCAGTCCCCGACAGGGTAGGATGGATGAGCAGTTCTTC. This gives the protein CAISPRQGRMDEQFF.

The V call is TRBV30, the J call TRBJ1-1; D gene uncertain. This CDR3 is built from 10 residues. CDR1 and CDR2 from the germline V gene are GTSNPN and SVGIG (reference sequence). V was clipped by 4 bases and J by 5 bases, with 5 bases between them. The CDR3 region has the DNA TGTGCCTGGACCGGGACTGAAGCTTTCTTT. Translation: CAWTGTEAFF.

V usage is TRBV6-6 and J usage is TRBJ1-1; D gene ambiguous. The CDR3 is 14 residues long. Germline lookup yields CDR1 MNHNY and CDR2 SVGAGI (reference sequence). V gave up 2 bases and J gave up 0 bases, with 7 bases separating them. The CDR3 DNA reads TGTGCCAGCAGTTACGTAGAGATGAACACTGAAGCTTTCTTT. Amino acids: CASSYVEMNTEAFF.

On this clone: A far larger clone is off by one base, so a read error is likely. The sample carries other DNA sequences with the same CDR3. The rearrangement uses TRBV2 and TRBJ1-4; 7 positions match TRBD1. The CDR3 contains 12 residues. The germline gives CDR1 SNHLY, CDR2 FYNNEI. The CDR3 protein is CASISTGEKLFF. As DNA, the CDR3 is TGTGCCAGCATCTCAACAGGGGAAAAGCTGTTTTTT.

The chain is built from TRBV29-1 and TRBJ1-2; 10 bases align to TRBD1. V gave up 6 bases and J gave up 8 bases; unmatched junction bases: 12. The CDR3 runs 14 residues. Germline V gene data show CDR1 as SQVTM and CDR2 as ANQGSEA. The CDR3 DNA sequence: TGCAGCGTCGGGACGACAGGGGGCGACGTCGGCTACACCTTC. It translates to CSVGTTGGDVGYTF. Together with reference TRBV29-1 and TRBJ1-2, the CDR3 gives the full variable domain: SAVISQKPSRDICQRGTSLTIQCQVDSQVTMMFWYRQQPGQSLTLIATANQGSEATYESGFVIDKFPISRPNLTFSTLTVSNMSPEDSSIYLCSVGTTGGDVGYTFGSGTRLTVV.

V usage is TRBV4-3 and J usage is TRBJ1-2, with D possibly matching TRBD1 (6 bases). With 3 bases removed from V and 2 bases from J, the gap between germline ends came to 25 bases. CDR1 is LGHNA, CDR2 YSLEER, per germline. This CDR3 region has 19 residues. CDR3: CASSHRVREPGATNYGYTF. The CDR3 region has the DNA TGCGCCAGCAGCCACCGCGTGAGAGAACCGGGGGCCACCAACTATGGCTACACCTTC.

The genes are TRBV4-2 and TRBJ2-3, with TRBD2 identical over 9 bases. This CDR3 region has 19 residues. After removal of 0 bases from V and 3 bases from J, the junction contained 13 bases not matched to a gene. Germline V gene lookup returns CDR1 LGHNA and CDR2 YNFKEQ. The CDR3 coding sequence is TGTGCCAGCAGCCAAGAAACGGTGGTCGCGGGAGGGCATACAGATACGCAGTATTTT. Amino acid sequence: CASSQETVVAGGHTDTQYF.

As to this clone: It differs at one base from a far larger clone, so likely a read error. The chain uses TRBV28 and TRBJ1-6; D remains ambiguous. V was trimmed by 4 bases and J by 9 bases, leaving 4 bases between them. Germline assignment: CDR1 MDHEN and CDR2 SYDVKM. This CDR3 region has 11 residues. The CDR3 is CASSSSSPLHF. CDR3 coding DNA: TGTGCCAGCAGTTCGAGTTCACCCCTCCACTTT.

The CDR3 bases are TGTGCCAGCAGCCCAAGGTGGAGGGTCGTCTCTGGAAACACCATATATTTT. Protein product: CASSPRWRVVSGNTIYF. The chain links TRBV9 to TRBJ1-3; D gene ambiguous. The V end was cut by 4 bases, the J end by 0 bases, with 17 bases between. This CDR3 spans 17 amino acids. In germline, CDR1 is SGDLS, CDR2 YYNGEE. The variable domain in full, with the rest retrieved from reference TRBV9 and TRBJ1-3, is DSGVTQTPKHLITATGQRVTLRCSPRSGDLSVYWYQQSLDQGLQFLIQYYNGEERAKGNILERFSAQQFPDLHSELNLSSLELGDSALYFCASSPRWRVVSGNTIYFGEGSWLTVV.

V gene TRBV6-5 combines with J gene TRBJ1-1; D possibly corresponds to TRBD1 (5 bases). This CDR3 has 14 amino acids. The V end lost 5 bases, the J end lost 0 bases, and 10 bases lay between the germline ends. Germline V gene sequence: CDR1 MNHEY, CDR2 SVGAGI. The CDR3 protein is CASSAGYVNTEAFF. The CDR3 coding sequence is TGTGCCAGCAGTGCAGGGTATGTGAACACTGAAGCTTTCTTT.

This chain connects TRBV2 to TRBJ2-7; D unclear. This CDR3 is 14 amino acids long. Trimming removed 5 bases from V and 7 bases from J, with 18 bases in between. Looked up from germline, CDR1 is SNHLY and CDR2 is FYNNEI. The CDR3 sequence: CASSTNYALREQYF. The CDR3 DNA reads TGTGCCAGCAGTACCAACTACGCCTTGAGGGAGCAGTACTTC.

Regarding this clone: One junction end disagrees with the germline gene, perhaps due to a read error. The chain joins TRBV7-7 to TRBJ2-5; D is perhaps TRBD2 (5 bases). CDR1 and CDR2 from the germline V gene are SSHAT and FNYEAQ (reference sequence). The CDR3 sequence is 16 residues long. For the CDR3, the DNA is TGTGCTAGCAGCCCCCTTTTTGTGGGCCGGGGAGAGACCCAGTACTTC. Amino acid sequence: CASSPLFVGRGETQYF.

This chain uses TRBV7-2 with TRBJ2-3; 11 bases line up with TRBD2. The ends lost 4 bases at V and 4 bases at J; junction bases unmatched: 4. CDR3 size: 15 residues. Germline CDR1 and CDR2: SGHTA and FQGNSA. CDR3 region: CASSSGLADADTQYF. The CDR3 DNA follows: TGTGCCAGCAGCTCGGGACTAGCGGACGCAGATACGCAGTATTTT.

The rearrangement links TRBV29-1 to TRBJ2-5; D is unclear. Between the trimmed V and J ends, which lost 3 bases and 5 bases, there was a span of 10 bases. The CDR3 spans 12 residues. Germline-derived CDR1 and CDR2 are SQVTM and ANQGSEA. CDR3 coding DNA: TGCAGCGTTGACGTCGGCGGTGAGACCCAGTACTTC. Protein sequence: CSVDVGGETQYF.

The chain couples TRBV27 to TRBJ2-7; 7 bases align to TRBD2. V lost 0 bases to trimming and J lost 6 bases; unmatched junction nucleotides: 11. This CDR3 is 16 amino acids long. Germline V gene sequence: CDR1 MNHEY, CDR2 SMNVEV (reference sequence). CDR3 coding DNA: TGTGCCAGCAGTTTATCTTGGCGGGAGAGATTTGCCGAGCAGTACTTC. Translation: CASSLSWRERFAEQYF.

This clone occurred a few times. The chain uses TRBV19 and TRBJ2-1, with D possibly TRBD2 on 6 matching bases. Deletions cut 6 bases from V and 12 bases from J, with 18 bases between. The CDR3 is 13 residues long. Germline-derived CDR1 and CDR2 are LNHDA and SQIVND (reference sequence). The CDR3 region is CASSPGGGVRQFF. The CDR3 coding sequence is TGTGCCAGTAGCCCCGGGGGAGGCGTGCGGCAGTTCTTC.

The gene calls are TRBV7-6 and TRBJ2-7; a possible D gene is TRBD2 (5 bases). The V and J ends lost 1 base and 1 base respectively, with 11 bases between them. This CDR3 has 15 residues. From germline, CDR1 is SGHVS and CDR2 FNYEAQ. The chain's CDR3 is CASSLEAEPSYEQYF. Here the CDR3 DNA reads TGTGCCAGCAGCTTAGAAGCGGAACCATCCTACGAGCAGTACTTC.

This chain joins TRBV5-1 and TRBJ2-3, with D maybe TRBD2 (5 bases). V dropped 5 bases and J dropped 2 bases, with 15 bases sitting between them. CDR1 is SGHRS and CDR2 is YFSETQ in the germline V gene. The CDR3 loop spans 15 amino acids. CDR3 residues: CASRGTGWNTDTQYF. Written as DNA, the CDR3 is TGCGCCAGCAGGGGCACGGGATGGAACACAGATACGCAGTATTTT.